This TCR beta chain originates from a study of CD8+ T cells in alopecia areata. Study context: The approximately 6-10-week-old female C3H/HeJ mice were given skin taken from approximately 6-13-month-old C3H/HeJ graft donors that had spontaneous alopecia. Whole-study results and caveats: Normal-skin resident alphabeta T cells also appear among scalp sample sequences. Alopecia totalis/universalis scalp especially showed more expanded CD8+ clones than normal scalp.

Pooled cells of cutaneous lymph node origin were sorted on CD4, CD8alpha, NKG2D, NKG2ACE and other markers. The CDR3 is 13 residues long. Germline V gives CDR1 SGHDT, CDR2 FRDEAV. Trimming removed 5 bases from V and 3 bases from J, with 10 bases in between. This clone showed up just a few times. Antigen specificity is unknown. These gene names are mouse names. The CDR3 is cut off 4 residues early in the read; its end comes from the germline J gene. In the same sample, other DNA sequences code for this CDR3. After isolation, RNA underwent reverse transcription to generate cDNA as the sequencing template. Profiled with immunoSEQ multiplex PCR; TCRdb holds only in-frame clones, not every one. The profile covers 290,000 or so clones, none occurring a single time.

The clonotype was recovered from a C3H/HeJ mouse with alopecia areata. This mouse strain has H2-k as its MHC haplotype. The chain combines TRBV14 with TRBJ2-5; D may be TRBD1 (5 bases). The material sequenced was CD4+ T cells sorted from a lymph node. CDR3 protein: CASSRTNQDTQYF. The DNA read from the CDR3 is TGTGCCAGCAGCCGGACAAATCAAGAC.